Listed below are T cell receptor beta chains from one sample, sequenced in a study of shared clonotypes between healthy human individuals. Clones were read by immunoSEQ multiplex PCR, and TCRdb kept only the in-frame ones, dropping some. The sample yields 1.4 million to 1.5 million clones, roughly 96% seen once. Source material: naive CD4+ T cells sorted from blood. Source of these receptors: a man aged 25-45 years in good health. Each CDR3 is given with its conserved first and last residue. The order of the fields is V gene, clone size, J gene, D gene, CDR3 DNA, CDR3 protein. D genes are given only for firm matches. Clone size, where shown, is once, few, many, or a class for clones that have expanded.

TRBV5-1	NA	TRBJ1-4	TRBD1	TGCGCCAGCAGCGTAGCCGGGACAGGGAATGAAAAACTGTTTTTT	CASSVAGTGNEKLFF
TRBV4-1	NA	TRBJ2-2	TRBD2	TGCGCCAGCAGCCAAGTTGGACTAGCGGGAGCGAACACCGGGGAGCTGTTTTTT	CASSQVGLAGANTGELFF
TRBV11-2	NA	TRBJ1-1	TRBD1	TGTGCCAGCAGCACACCCTACGGACAGGGGGAAATTCCGAACACTGAAGCTTTCTTT	CASSTPYGQGEIPNTEAFF
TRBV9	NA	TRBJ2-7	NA	TGTGCCAGCAGCACTAGTGTAGGGGGATTGGGCTACGAGCAGTACTTC	CASSTSVGGLGYEQYF
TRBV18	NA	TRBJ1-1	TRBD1	TGTGCCAGCTCATGGACAGGGGGCACTGAAGCTTTCTTT	CASSWTGGTEAFF
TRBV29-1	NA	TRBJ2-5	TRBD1	TGCAGCGTTTGGCAGGGGGTGAAAGAGACCCAGTACTTC	CSVWQGVKETQYF
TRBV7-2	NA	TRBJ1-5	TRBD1	TGTGCCAGCAGCCCTCGGACAGGCGGTCAGCCCCAGCATTTT	CASSPRTGGQPQHF
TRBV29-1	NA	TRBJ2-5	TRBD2	TGCAGCGTTGCGCTGGGACTAGCAGAGGAAGAGACCCAGTACTTC	CSVALGLAEEETQYF
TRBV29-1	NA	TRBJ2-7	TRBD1	TGCAGCGTTGAAGAGTTCTCAGGGGGCTACGAGCAGTACTTC	CSVEEFSGGYEQYF
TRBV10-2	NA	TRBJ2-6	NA	TGCGCCAGCAGTGAGCAAGGGATAAGCGTCCTGACTTTC	CASSEQGISVLTF
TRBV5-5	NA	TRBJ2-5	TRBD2	TGTGCCAGCAGCTTGACTAGCGGGGAGACCCAGTACTTC	CASSLTSGETQYF
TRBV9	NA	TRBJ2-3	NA	TGTGCCAGCAGCGTAAGGGGGTCCAGCACAGATACGCAGTATTTT	CASSVRGSSTDTQYF
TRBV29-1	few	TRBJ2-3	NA	TGCAGCGTTGGGGTCACAGATACGCAGTATTTT	CSVGVTDTQYF
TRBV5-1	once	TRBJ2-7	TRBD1	TGCGCCAGCAGCCCGGGACAGGGAAGCTACGAGCAGTACTTC	CASSPGQGSYEQYF
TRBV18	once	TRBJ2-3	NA	TGTGCCAGCTCACCCCCAAACACAGATACGCAGTATTTT	CASSPPNTDTQYF
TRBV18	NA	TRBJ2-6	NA	TGTGCCAGCTCACCACCGCGGTCTGGGGCCAACGTCCTGACTTTC	CASSPPRSGANVLTF
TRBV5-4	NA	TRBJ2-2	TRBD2	TGTGCCAGCAGCCTGGCCAGCGGGGGATACACCGGGGAGCTGTTTTTT	CASSLASGGYTGELFF
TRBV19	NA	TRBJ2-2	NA	TGTGCCAGCCAGTTACTAGTGAGCACCGGGGAGCTGTTTTTT	CASQLLVSTGELFF
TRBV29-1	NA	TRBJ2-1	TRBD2	TGCAGCGTCGCCGGGACTAGCAAACACTACAATGAGCAGTTCTTC	CSVAGTSKHYNEQFF
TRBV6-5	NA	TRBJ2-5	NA	TGTGCCAGCAGTTACTCGAAAGACGGAAAAAAAGAGACCCAGTACTTC	CASSYSKDGKKETQYF
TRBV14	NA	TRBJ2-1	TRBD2	TGTGCCAGCAGCGCGCTAGCGGTCTACAATGAGCAGTTCTTC	CASSALAVYNEQFF
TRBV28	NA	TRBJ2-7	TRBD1	TGTGCCAGCAGTCCATACAGGGGCTACGAGCAGTACTTC	CASSPYRGYEQYF
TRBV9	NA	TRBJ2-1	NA	TGTGCCAGCAGCGTAGATTTGTCGCTGTGGGAGCAGTTCTTC	CASSVDLSLWEQFF
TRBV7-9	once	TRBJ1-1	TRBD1	TGTGCCAGCAGCTCGATGGACAGGGGTCTTTCGGCTTTCTTT	CASSSMDRGLSAFF
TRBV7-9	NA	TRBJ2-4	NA	TGTGCCAGCAGCATAATTGGTGGGGCGGGGAACATTCAGTACTTC	CASSIIGGAGNIQYF
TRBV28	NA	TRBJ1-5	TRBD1	TGTGCCAGCAGTTTTGGACAGGGTGCAAGCAATCAGCCCCAGCATTTT	CASSFGQGASNQPQHF
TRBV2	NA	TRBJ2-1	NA	TGTGCCAGCAGTGGGGGCAGAACTTCCTACAATGAGCAGTTCTTC	CASSGGRTSYNEQFF
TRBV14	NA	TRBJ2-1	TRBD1	TGTGCCAGCAGCCAAGTAAAGGGGTGGACAGGTCATGAGCAGTTCTTC	CASSQVKGWTGHEQFF
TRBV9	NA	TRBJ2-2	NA	TGTGCCAGCAGCGTAGATGGGGGGCCCACCGGGGAGCTGTTTTTT	CASSVDGGPTGELFF
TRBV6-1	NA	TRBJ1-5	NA	TGTGCCAGCAGTGAAAGGTGGGCGGTGAATCAGCCCCAGCATTTT	CASSERWAVNQPQHF
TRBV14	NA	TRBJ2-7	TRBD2	TGTGCCAGCAGCCAAGGAGCCGTTAGTTGGACTAGCGGGAGGTTCGGGGACGAGCAGTACTTC	CASSQGAVSWTSGRFGDEQYF
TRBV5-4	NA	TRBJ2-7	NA	TGTGCCAGCAGCTTGGGGCGGGGATGGGCCTCCTACGAGCAGTACTTC	CASSLGRGWASYEQYF
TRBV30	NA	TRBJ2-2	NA	TGTGCCTGGGACTATATAACCGGGGAGCTGTTTTTT	CAWDYITGELFF
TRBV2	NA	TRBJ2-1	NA	TGTGCCAGCAGTAATTACAATGAGCAGTTCTTC	CASSNYNEQFF
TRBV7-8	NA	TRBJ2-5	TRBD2	TGTGCCAGCAGCGCAACACGCCTCTCCGGGACTAGCGGGATTCTTTGGGAAGAGACCCAGTACTTC	CASSATRLSGTSGILWEETQYF
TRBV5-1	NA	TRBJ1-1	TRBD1	TGCGCCAGCAGCCTAAACACCGGGACAGGGAACACTGAAGCTTTCTTT	CASSLNTGTGNTEAFF
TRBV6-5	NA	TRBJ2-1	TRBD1	TGTGCCAGCAGTTACCTCGGGACAGGGGCTAACAATGAGCAGTTCTTC	CASSYLGTGANNEQFF
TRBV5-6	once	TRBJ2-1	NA	TGTGCCAGCAGCTTGGTGGGACGGCGGAATGAGCAGTTCTTC	CASSLVGRRNEQFF
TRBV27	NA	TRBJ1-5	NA	TGTGCCAGCAGTCCGAATCTGGGACTGCCCCAGCATTTT	CASSPNLGLPQHF
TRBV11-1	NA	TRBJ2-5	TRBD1	TGTGCCAGCAGCCATAAGGACAGGAACCCAGAGACCCAGTACTTC	CASSHKDRNPETQYF
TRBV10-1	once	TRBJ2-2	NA	TGCGCCAGCAGTGATGGGGGAGTTATCAACACCGGGGAGCTGTTTTTT	CASSDGGVINTGELFF
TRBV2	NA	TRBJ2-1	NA	TGTGCCAGCAGGGGAGGGACAGCGGCAAATGAGCAGTTCTTC	CASRGGTAANEQFF
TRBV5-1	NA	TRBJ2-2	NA	TGCGCCAGCAGCCCGATAGGGGGTGAGACCGGGGAGCTGTTTTTT	CASSPIGGETGELFF
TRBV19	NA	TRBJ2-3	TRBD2	TGTGCCAGTAGTATGGGCCGGGAGGGCTCAGATACGCAGTATTTT	CASSMGREGSDTQYF
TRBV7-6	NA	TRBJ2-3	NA	TGTGCCAGCAGCTTAGCCAACGGGATGGGATATACGCAGTATTTT	CASSLANGMGYTQYF
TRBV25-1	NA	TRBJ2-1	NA	TGTGCCAGCAGTGGGACCTTTAATGAGCAGTTCTTC	CASSGTFNEQFF
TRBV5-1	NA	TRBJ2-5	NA	TGCGCCAGCAGCTTGGCCTCCTCCGAGACCCAGTACTTC	CASSLASSETQYF
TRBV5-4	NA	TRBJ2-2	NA	TGTGCCAGCAGCCCGGTGGGTCTCGCGAACACCGGGGAGCTGTTTTTT	CASSPVGLANTGELFF
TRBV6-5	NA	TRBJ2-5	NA	TGTGCCAGCAGTCGTACCATACTAGAGACCCAGTACTTC	CASSRTILETQYF
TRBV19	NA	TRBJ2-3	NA	TGTGCCAGTAGTATGGCGGGGTCGGGCACAGATACGCAGTATTTT	CASSMAGSGTDTQYF
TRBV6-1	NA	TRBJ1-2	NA	TGTGCCAGCACCGGTCAAAACACAGGGTACGGTGGCTACACCTTC	CASTGQNTGYGGYTF
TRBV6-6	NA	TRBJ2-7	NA	TGTGCCAGCAGGGGGGCGCTCTCCTACGAGCAGTACTTC	CASRGALSYEQYF
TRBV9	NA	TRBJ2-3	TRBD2	TGTGCCAGCAGCGTAGTCCCCCGGACTAGCGGGAGCACAGATACGCAGTATTTT	CASSVVPRTSGSTDTQYF
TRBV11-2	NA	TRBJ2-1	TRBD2	TGTGCCAGCAGCTTAGACCTAGCGGCGTCCTACAATGAGCAGTTCTTC	CASSLDLAASYNEQFF
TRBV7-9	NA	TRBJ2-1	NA	TGTGCCAGCAGCTTTGGAGCCTTGGGGGGTGAGCAGTTCTTC	CASSFGALGGEQFF
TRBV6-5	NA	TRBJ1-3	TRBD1	TGTGCCAGCAGCAAGACAGGGTCTGGAAACACCATATATTTT	CASSKTGSGNTIYF
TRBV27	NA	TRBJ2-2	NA	TGTGCCAGTAAAATAATTAAGGGCACCGGGGAGCTGTTTTTT	CASKIIKGTGELFF
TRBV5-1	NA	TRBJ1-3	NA	TGCGCCAGCAGCTTGGCCCGAAGCTCTGGAAACACCATATATTTT	CASSLARSSGNTIYF
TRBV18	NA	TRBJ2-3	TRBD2	TGTGCCAGCTCACCCCGGGTCCTGGGGGGGTATACGCAGTATTTT	CASSPRVLGGYTQYF